Listed below are T cell receptor beta chains from one sample, sequenced in a study of blood T cell repertoires in COVID-19. Only in-frame clones appear in the TCRdb table, and some are missing; sequencing was by immunoSEQ multiplex PCR. The sample records fewer than 130,000 clones, roughly 84% being singletons. Sequencing was performed on peripheral blood. The origin of the receptors is a human donor in a cohort sampled during active COVID-19. CDR3s include the opening cysteine and the closing phenylalanine or tryptophan. The order of the fields is J gene, V gene, clone size, CDR3 length, D gene, CDR3 DNA, CDR3 protein. D genes are given only for firm matches. Clone sizes are given selectively: once, few, many, or a class where the clone is expanded.

>TRBJ2-1|TRBV19|NA|15|NA
TGTGCCAGTAGTATAGGAGCCAGAACAGCAAATGAGCAGTTCTTC
CASSIGARTANEQFF
>TRBJ1-2|TRBV28|NA|15|TRBD1
TGTGCCAGCAGGTCCGCGGGACAGCCGATTCATGGCTACACCTTC
CASRSAGQPIHGYTF
>TRBJ2-7|TRBV18|NA|14|NA
TGTGCCAGCTCACCAGGCAGGGGGGCCTACGAGCAGTACTTC
CASSPGRGAYEQYF
>TRBJ1-2|TRBV7-2|NA|12|NA
TGTGCCATCAAAACTGATAACTATGGCTACACCTTC
CAIKTDNYGYTF
>TRBJ2-1|TRBV5-5|NA|14|NA
TGTGCCAGCAGCCCGACCGGGACCTACAATGAGCAGTTCTTC
CASSPTGTYNEQFF
>TRBJ2-7|TRBV29-1|once|17|NA
TGCAGCGTTGTGCAAGGGAGAGCCGGGAGCAATTCCTACGAGCAGTACTTC
CSVVQGRAGSNSYEQYF
>TRBJ1-1|TRBV29-1|NA|14|TRBD1
TGCAGCGTAATGGTCGACTCAGGGGGACGAAAAGCTTTCTTT
CSVMVDSGGRKAFF
>TRBJ2-7|TRBV7-9|NA|15|TRBD2
TGTGCCAGCAGCCCCGGGACTAGCGGTTCCTACGAGCAGTACTTC
CASSPGTSGSYEQYF
>TRBJ1-2|TRBV30|NA|16|NA
TGTGCCTGGAGCCCTATAGTTAGAGAAGCTAACTATGGCTACACCTTC
CAWSPIVREANYGYTF
>TRBJ2-7|TRBV7-3|once|14|TRBD1
TGTGCCAGCAGCTTCGGACAGGGGGAGTACGAGCAGTACTTC
CASSFGQGEYEQYF
>TRBJ2-5|TRBV4-3|NA|14|TRBD2
TGCGCCAGCAGCGCCGGGACTAGCGGAGAGACCCAGTACTTC
CASSAGTSGETQYF